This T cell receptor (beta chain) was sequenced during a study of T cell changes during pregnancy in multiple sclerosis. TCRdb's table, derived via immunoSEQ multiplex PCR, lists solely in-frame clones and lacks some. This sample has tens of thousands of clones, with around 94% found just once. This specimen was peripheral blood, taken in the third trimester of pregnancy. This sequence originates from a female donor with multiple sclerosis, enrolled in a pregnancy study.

The CDR3 DNA reads as TGCGCCAGCAGCCACAATCTCGGACTAGCGGATTCTAGCACAGATACGCAGTATTTT. Residues: CASSHNLGLADSSTDTQYF. This chain links TRBV4-1 with TRBJ2-3; 10 bases align to TRBD2. The CDR3 has 19 amino acids. CDR1 is MGHRA and CDR2 is YSYEKL in the germline V gene. Trimming took 3 bases from V and 0 from J; bases not matched to a gene: 12.